The sequence of this T cell receptor (beta chain) was determined in a study of blood T cell repertoires in COVID-19. About the research overall: Researchers got acute and convalescent COVID-19 samples from the United States, Italy and Spain. The analysed material was cDNA or gDNA that came from T cells, B-cell-depleted T cells, or PBMCs.

Original processing notes: Estimated nucleated cell counts came from reference gene primer amplification. Only in-frame clones appear in the TCRdb table, and some are missing; sequencing was by immunoSEQ multiplex PCR. That table gives V, J and clone size, and the DNA gave D and trimming. This table holds approximately 74,000 clones, about 89% found once. The trim removed 6 bases at V and 2 bases at J, leaving 5 bases unmatched. In germline, CDR1 is MNHEY, CDR2 SVGEGT. The CDR3 runs 14 residues. The V gene is TRBV6-2 or TRBV6-3, the J gene TRBJ2-7; TRBD1 matches at 9 bases. Source material: peripheral blood. This sequence was found in an older woman with acute or convalescent COVID-19. CDR3 in amino acids: CASSSGTGTYEQYF. CDR3 bases: TGTGCCAGCAGCTCCGGGACAGGGACCTACGAGCAGTACTTC.